A selection of T cell receptor beta chains follows, all from one sample in a study of control samples from healthy donors and cancer patients. Profiled with immunoSEQ multiplex PCR; TCRdb holds only in-frame clones, not every one. The sample contains roughly 150,000 clones, approximately 93% of which appear only once. Sequences were obtained from blood. Receptors were obtained from a man aged 18 to 29 in good health. Each CDR3 is given with its conserved first and last residue. The order of the fields is V gene, clone size, J gene, D gene, CDR3 protein, CDR3 DNA. The D gene is left open where the match is weak. The size entry is marked missing in some rows and otherwise reads once, few, many or a size class.

>TRBV30|-|TRBJ2-6|TRBD1
CAWRDRILLGSGANVLTF
TGTGCCTGGAGGGACAGGATATTATTGGGATCTGGGGCCAACGTCCTGACTTTC
>TRBV27|once|TRBJ1-1|-
CASSRGTEAFF
TGTGCCAGCAGCCGGGGTACTGAAGCTTTCTTT
>TRBV7-2|-|TRBJ2-7|TRBD1
CASRVGQGIHEQYF
TGTGCCAGCAGGGTCGGACAGGGGATCCACGAGCAGTACTTC
>TRBV28|-|TRBJ1-5|TRBD1
CASSFDRGRDQPQHF
TGTGCCAGCAGTTTCGACAGGGGGCGAGATCAGCCCCAGCATTTT
>TRBV7-2|-|TRBJ1-5|-
CASSFRTGPQHF
TGTGCCAGCAGCTTTAGAACAGGGCCCCAGCATTTT
>TRBV9|once|TRBJ1-3|TRBD1
CASSVEAQGAGNTIYF
TGTGCCAGCAGCGTAGAGGCGCAGGGGGCTGGAAACACCATATATTTT
>TRBV30|-|TRBJ1-2|TRBD1
CAWSADRGHGYTF
TGTGCCTGGAGTGCGGACAGGGGGCATGGCTACACCTTC
>TRBV7-7|-|TRBJ2-1|-
CASTPGTGAVKQFF
TGTGCTAGCACCCCCGGGACTGGGGCCGTGAAGCAGTTCTTC
>TRBV27|once|TRBJ2-7|-
CASNLPGREQYF
TGTGCCAGCAACTTACCGGGACGAGAGCAGTACTTC
>TRBV10-3|-|TRBJ1-4|TRBD1
CAIASGTGYEKLFF
TGTGCCATCGCATCCGGGACAGGTTATGAAAAACTGTTTTTT
>TRBV7-2|-|TRBJ2-3|-
CASSMADTQYF
TGTGCCAGCAGCATGGCAGATACGCAGTATTTT
>TRBV6-5|-|TRBJ1-2|-
CASSYSTTQGFGYTF
TGTGCCAGCAGTTACTCGACCACACAGGGATTTGGCTACACCTTC
>TRBV27|-|TRBJ2-1|TRBD2
CASSLFPSGARYNEQFF
TGTGCCAGCAGTTTATTTCCTAGCGGGGCGAGATACAATGAGCAGTTCTTC
>TRBV5-8|-|TRBJ1-1|-
CASSYTLNTEAFF
TGTGCCAGCAGCTACACACTGAACACTGAAGCTTTCTTT
>TRBV3-1/TRBV3-2|-|TRBJ2-2|TRBD2
CASSFQREIGELFF
TGTGCCAGCAGTTTCCAGCGGGAGATCGGGGAGCTGTTTTTT
>TRBV4-3|-|TRBJ1-3|-
CASSQRSLGMERLESTIYF
TGCGCCAGCAGCCAACGATCCTTGGGGATGGAAAGACTGGAAAGCACCATATATTTT
>TRBV7-9|-|TRBJ2-1|TRBD2
CASSYPGTRVDEQFF
TGTGCCAGCAGTTATCCGGGGACTAGGGTTGATGAGCAGTTCTTC
>TRBV7-2|-|TRBJ1-6|-
CASSVEGGAYNSPLHF
TGTGCCAGCAGCGTAGAGGGGGGGGCCTATAATTCACCCCTCCACTTT
>TRBV28|-|TRBJ2-2|TRBD2
CASTLAGGGTGELFF
TGTGCCAGCACTTTAGCGGGAGGGGGCACCGGGGAGCTGTTTTTT
>TRBV13|-|TRBJ1-5|-
CASSLAGAGQPQHF
TGTGCCAGCAGCTTAGCAGGGGCTGGACAGCCCCAGCATTTT
>TRBV30|-|TRBJ1-1|-
CAWSLGFRTEAFF
TGTGCCTGGAGTTTAGGTTTTCGCACTGAAGCTTTCTTT
>TRBV7-8|-|TRBJ1-5|TRBD1
CASSPGTGWNQPQHF
TGTGCCAGCAGCCCAGGGACAGGGTGGAATCAGCCCCAGCATTTT
>TRBV18|-|TRBJ2-7|-
CASSPSTAYEQYF
TGTGCCAGCTCACCCTCGACTGCCTACGAGCAGTACTTC
>TRBV9|-|TRBJ2-3|TRBD1
CASSVAGTGGGTDTQYF
TGTGCCAGCAGCGTAGCTGGGACAGGGGGAGGCACAGATACGCAGTATTTT
>TRBV6-6|-|TRBJ1-3|-
CASSYTGNTGNTIYF
TGTGCCAGCAGTTACACAGGGAACACTGGAAACACCATATATTTT
>TRBV6-5|-|TRBJ2-7|TRBD1
CASRAGQARYEQYF
TGTGCCAGCAGAGCCGGACAGGCTCGCTACGAGCAGTACTTC
>TRBV6-6|once|TRBJ2-1|TRBD2
CASSFSSGSYNEQFF
TGTGCCAGCAGTTTCTCTAGCGGGAGCTACAATGAGCAGTTCTTC
>TRBV7-9|-|TRBJ1-2|-
CASSLAGFWGYTF
TGTGCCAGCAGCTTGGCAGGATTCTGGGGCTACACCTTC
>TRBV5-1|-|TRBJ2-2|TRBD1
CASSYQPPVPGQAGELFF
TGCGCCAGCAGTTACCAACCTCCTGTCCCGGGACAGGCCGGGGAGCTGTTTTTT
>TRBV7-8|-|TRBJ1-2|-
CASSRSTGDGYGYTF
TGTGCCAGCAGCCGAAGTACGGGGGATGGCTATGGCTACACCTTC
>TRBV24-1|-|TRBJ2-2|-
CATSVRYTGELFF
TGTGCCACCAGTGTCCGATACACCGGGGAGCTGTTTTTT
>TRBV2|-|TRBJ1-5|-
CASNLDVNQPQHF
TGTGCCAGCAATCTCGATGTCAATCAGCCCCAGCATTTT
>TRBV29-1|-|TRBJ2-7|-
CSVEAETETYEQYF
TGCAGCGTTGAAGCCGAGACAGAAACCTACGAGCAGTACTTC
>TRBV7-8|-|TRBJ1-2|-
CASSLGVRLYGYTF
TGTGCCAGCAGCTTAGGGGTCAGGCTCTATGGCTACACCTTC
>TRBV19|-|TRBJ2-7|-
CASSIGQGLTYEQYF
TGTGCCAGTAGTATAGGACAAGGCCTTACCTACGAGCAGTACTTC
>TRBV13|-|TRBJ1-5|-
CASSLANQPQHF
TGTGCCAGCAGCTTAGCAAATCAGCCCCAGCATTTT
>TRBV9|-|TRBJ2-1|-
CASTISATPYNEQFF
TGTGCCAGCACTATTAGCGCCACACCCTACAATGAGCAGTTCTTC
>TRBV7-2|-|TRBJ2-5|TRBD1
CASSLLGTDQETQYF
TGTGCCAGCAGCTTATTGGGGACAGATCAAGAGACCCAGTACTTC
>TRBV20-1|-|TRBJ2-2|-
CSASLRSRNTGELFF
TGCAGTGCTAGTCTTAGGTCCCGGAACACCGGGGAGCTGTTTTTT
>TRBV20-1|-|TRBJ2-7|-
CSASPQTTYEQYF
TGCAGTGCTAGTCCCCAGACAACTTACGAGCAGTACTTC
>TRBV14|-|TRBJ1-1|-
CASDRARDTEAFF
TGTGCCAGCGACCGGGCGCGAGACACTGAAGCTTTCTTT
>TRBV3-1/TRBV3-2|-|TRBJ1-2|-
CASSFGADGRYGYTF
TGTGCCAGCTCTTTCGGAGCGGATGGTAGATATGGCTACACCTTC
>TRBV4-1|-|TRBJ1-3|-
CASSPGARAGNTIYF
TGCGCCAGCAGCCCGGGGGCGAGGGCTGGAAACACCATATATTTT
>TRBV12-3/TRBV12-4|few|TRBJ1-2|-
CASSPTGPYGYTF
TGTGCCAGCAGCCCTACAGGACCTTATGGCTACACCTTC
>TRBV15|-|TRBJ1-5|-
CATSRDPGSSLPQHF
TGTGCCACCAGCAGAGATCCCGGGAGTTCGTTGCCCCAGCATTTT
>TRBV6-5|once|TRBJ1-2|-
CASSSPPRGVGYTF
TGTGCCAGCAGCTCTCCTCCTCGGGGGGTTGGCTACACCTTC
>TRBV5-5|-|TRBJ2-1|-
CASSLAPLDNEQFF
TGTGCCAGCAGCTTGGCACCCCTGGACAATGAGCAGTTCTTC
>TRBV5-1|-|TRBJ2-7|-
CASSLAIGQSYEQYF
TGCGCCAGCAGCTTGGCCATTGGACAGTCCTACGAGCAGTACTTC
>TRBV6-6|-|TRBJ1-2|-
CASSYRENYGYTF
TGTGCCAGCAGTTACCGGGAAAACTATGGCTACACCTTC
>TRBV5-6|-|TRBJ2-3|TRBD1
CASSLQGATDTQYF
TGTGCCAGCAGCTTACAGGGGGCGACAGATACGCAGTATTTT
>TRBV5-4|-|TRBJ1-4|-
CASSSDLRGEKLFF
TGTGCCAGCAGCTCGGACCTAAGAGGAGAAAAACTGTTTTTT